A single sample is the source of the 14 T cell receptor beta chains below, sequenced in a study of blood T cells in healthy people across ages. With a J-beta primer mix and a sample-barcoded 5' primer, a second PCR ran about 7 to 12 cycles. One entry per CDR3 protein, called by TCRdb with MiXCR from the 5' RACE reads. The sample contains 550,000 to 750,000 distinct CDR3 sequences, around 20% of which appear only once. The sequenced sample was blood. These receptors all come from a man aged 70-80 years in good health.

This clonotype has only a few counts. The chain combines TRBV27 with TRBJ1-6; 9 bases map to TRBD1. Germline V gene sequence: CDR1 MNHEY, CDR2 SMNVEV (reference sequence). The CDR3 length is 15 residues. V was clipped by 6 bases and J by 8 bases; unmatched bases: 8. The CDR3, as DNA: TGTGCCAGCAGCCCCGGGGACAGGGTGTATTCACCCCTCCACTTT. It yields the protein CASSPGDRVYSPLHF.

In this sample, this clonotype turned up a few times. The chain recombines TRBV11-2 with TRBJ2-5; the D gene is possibly TRBD1 (6 bases). The end of the DNA aligns better with TRBJ2-7, so the J call may be wrong. CDR3 length: 15 residues. Germline loops: CDR1 SGHAT, CDR2 FQNNGV. The CDR3 DNA follows: TGTGCCAGCAACCCTGTAGGGGGAAGGTCCTACGAGCAGTACTTC. The encoded protein is CASNPVGGRSYEQYF.

This clonotype was seen more than once but under ten times. The genes are TRBV25-1 and TRBJ1-1; no reliable D call. In germline, CDR1 is MGHDK, CDR2 SYGVNS. The CDR3 length is 13 residues. Trimming cost V 5 bases and J 7 bases, with 14 bases left between them. CDR3 DNA: TGTGCCAGCAGTCCCCCGACTTCGTTTGAAGCTTTCTTT. Its translation is CASSPPTSFEAFF.

This clonotype was recorded a few times. The chain couples TRBV20-1 to TRBJ1-4; D not certain. The CDR3 covers 11 residues. V shed 6 bases and J shed 8 bases, with 10 bases lying between them. Germline V gene data show CDR1 as DFQATT and CDR2 as SNEGSKA (reference sequence). Here the CDR3 reads CSARSGEKLFF. CDR3 nucleotides: TGCAGTGCCCGCAGTGGAGAAAAACTGTTTTTT.

The chain carries TRBV12-3 or TRBV12-4 and TRBJ2-5; the D is unclear. The DNA end favors TRBJ2-7, so the J call may be wrong. This CDR3 is 12 amino acids long. CDR3 in amino acids: CASRTQVPEQYF. In DNA, the CDR3 is TGTGCCAGCAGAACTCAGGTACCCGAGCAGTACTTC.

The V call is TRBV28, the J call TRBJ1-4, with unresolved D. The CDR3 has 13 amino acids. V shed 1 base and J shed 6 bases, with 6 bases lying between them. Per germline, CDR1 MDHEN and CDR2 SYDVKM. The CDR3 coding sequence is TGTGCCAGCAGTTTATCCAAGGATGAAAAACTGTTTTTT. Translated: CASSLSKDEKLFF.

This clonotype was detected a few times. The chain couples TRBV6-1 to TRBJ2-5, with 8 bases that match TRBD2. The J call may be wrong; the DNA end is better matched by TRBJ2-7. From germline, CDR1 is MNHNS and CDR2 SASEGT. The CDR3 spans 14 residues. The CDR3 reads CASSELSGRNEQYF. For the CDR3, the DNA is TGTGCCAGCAGTGAACTCAGCGGGAGAAACGAGCAGTACTTC.

The genes are TRBV9 and TRBJ2-5; D is unclear. Per germline, CDR1 SGDLS and CDR2 YYNGEE. Trimming shortened V by 3 bases and J by 1 base, and 7 bases separated the two germline ends. The CDR3 spans 13 residues. This CDR3 is CASSGASQETQYF. The CDR3, as DNA: TGTGCCAGCAGCGGGGCATCCCAAGAGACCCAGTACTTC.

To note about this clonotype: At one end, the junction sequence differs from germline, possibly due to a read error. V is TRBV7-7 and J is TRBJ2-1; 10 bases agree with TRBD2. This CDR3 is built from 15 residues. In germline, CDR1 is SSHAT, CDR2 FNYEAQ (reference sequence). This chain's CDR3 is CASSSSGSPPNEQFF. CDR3 sequence (DNA): TGTGCTAGCAGCTCTAGCGGGAGCCCACCCAATGAGCAGTTCTTC.

Concerning this clonotype: A junction boundary mismatches the germline segment, possibly from a read error. This chain connects TRBV12-5 to TRBJ2-5; D is unresolved. In germline, CDR1 is LGHNT, CDR2 FRNRAP. The CDR3 loop spans 12 amino acids. The CDR3 nucleotides read TGTGCTAGTGCCTTGGATCTATTCGAGCAGTGCTTC. Translating gives CASALDLFEQCF.

The chain employs TRBV25-1 and TRBJ1-1, with 9 bases identical to TRBD1. Germline lookup yields CDR1 MGHDK and CDR2 SYGVNS. Unmatched junction bases numbered 8, after V lost 8 bases and J lost 4 bases. This CDR3 comprises 14 residues. The CDR3 nucleotides read TGTGCCAGCTTGGGACAGGGACTAGGCACTGAAGCTTTCTTT. As protein: CASLGQGLGTEAFF. Supplemented by reference TRBV25-1 and TRBJ1-1, the full variable domain reads EADIYQTPRYLVIGTGKKITLECSQTMGHDKMYWYQQDPGMELHLIHYSYGVNSTEKGDLSSESTVSRIRTEHFPLTLESARPSHTSQYLCASLGQGLGTEAFFGQGTRLTVV.

This rearrangement joins TRBV20-1 to TRBJ2-5; 9 bases agree with TRBD2. The assigned J gene may be wrong: the sequence end matches TRBJ2-7 better. Germline V gene lookup returns CDR1 DFQATT and CDR2 SNEGSKA (reference sequence). The CDR3 spans 12 residues. DNA of the CDR3: TGCTCCCCTAGCGGGACGACCTACGAGCAGTACTTC. Residues: CSPSGTTYEQYF.

The CDR3 bases are TGTGCCAGCAGCACAGAGGGACAGAGCTATGGCTACACCTTC. Translating it yields CASSTEGQSYGYTF. The chain couples TRBV9 to TRBJ1-2; 7 nucleotides align to TRBD1. The ends lost 4 bases at V and 4 bases at J; junction bases unmatched: 7. The CDR3 sequence is 14 residues long. In germline, CDR1 is SGDLS, CDR2 YYNGEE.

This chain joins TRBV4-1 and TRBJ2-3; D call uncertain. The CDR3 is 15 amino acids. V gave up 0 bases and J gave up 1 base, with 8 bases separating them. CDR1 is MGHRA, CDR2 YSYEKL, per germline. CDR3 residues: CASSQDSYRTDTQYF. The CDR3 DNA reads TGCGCCAGCAGCCAAGATTCGTATCGCACAGATACGCAGTATTTT.